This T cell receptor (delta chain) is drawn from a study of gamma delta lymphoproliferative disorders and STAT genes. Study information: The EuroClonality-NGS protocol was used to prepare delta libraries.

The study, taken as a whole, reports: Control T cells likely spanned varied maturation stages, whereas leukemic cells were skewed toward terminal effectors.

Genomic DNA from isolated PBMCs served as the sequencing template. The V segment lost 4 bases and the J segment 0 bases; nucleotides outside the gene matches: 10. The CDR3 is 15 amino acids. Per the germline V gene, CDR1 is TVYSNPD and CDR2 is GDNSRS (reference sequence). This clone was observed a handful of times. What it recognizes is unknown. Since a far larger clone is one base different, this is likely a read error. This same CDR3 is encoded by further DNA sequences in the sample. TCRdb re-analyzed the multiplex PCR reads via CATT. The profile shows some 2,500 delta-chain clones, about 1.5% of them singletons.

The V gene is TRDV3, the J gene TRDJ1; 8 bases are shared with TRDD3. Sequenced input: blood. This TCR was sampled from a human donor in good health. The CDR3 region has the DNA TGTGCCTCCCCAGGCAGGGGGGATAACACCGATAAACTCATCTTT. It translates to CASPGRGDNTDKLIF.